This passage covers 5 T cell receptor beta chains from one sample sequenced in a study of graft-versus-host responses after intestinal transplantation. Their recognized antigens are unknown. Sequencing was performed with immunoSEQ multiplex PCR; in TCRdb, only in-frame clones are kept and a portion is missing. The sample lists 75,000 to 100,000 clones, about nine tenths occurring once. The source material was unstimulated CD4+ T cells sorted from spleen or lymph node cells, sampled before transplant. The source is a human donor who was the organ donor for an intestinal transplant.

The V gene is TRBV5-1, the J gene TRBJ1-1, with a tentative D call TRBD1 (5 bases). CDR3 size: 16 residues. Germline CDR1 is SGHRS and CDR2 is YFSETQ. V was trimmed by 0 bases and J by 0 bases, leaving 12 bases between them. The CDR3 loop reads CASSLGLTEMNTEAFF. The CDR3 bases are TGCGCCAGCAGCTTGGGATTGACAGAAATGAACACTGAAGCTTTCTTT.

This clone was recorded once. This rearrangement joins TRBV7-3 to TRBJ2-5; D gene uncertain. The V gene's germline CDR1 is SGHTA and CDR2 FQGTGA. V lost 3 bases and J lost 2, with 13 bases in between. This CDR3 spans 15 amino acids. The CDR3 DNA reads TGTGCCAGCAGCTTGACCGGTACACTACAAGAGACCCAGTACTTC. Amino acids: CASSLTGTLQETQYF.

The gene calls are TRBV28 and TRBJ1-6; perhaps TRBD1 as D (5 bases). Between the trimmed V and J ends, which lost 6 bases and 9 bases, there was a span of 9 bases. The CDR3 loop spans 12 amino acids. CDR1 and CDR2 (germline): MDHEN, SYDVKM. The CDR3 spells CASSAGGSPLHF. The CDR3 DNA reads as TGTGCCAGCAGCGCGGGGGGTTCACCCCTCCACTTT.

The chain has TRBV4-3 and TRBJ1-2; D remains unclear. Germline V gives CDR1 LGHNA, CDR2 YSLEER. Trimming removed 0 bases at V and 2 bases at J, with 10 bases between. The CDR3 runs to 15 residues. The CDR3 DNA follows: TGCGCCAGCAGCCAAGAGGGGAGCTCGAACTATGGCTACACCTTC. This encodes CASSQEGSSNYGYTF.

The V and J genes are TRBV7-9 and TRBJ1-4; D is unresolved. Per the germline V gene, CDR1 is SEHNR and CDR2 is FQNEAQ (reference sequence). The CDR3 extends over 14 amino acids. Trimming removed 2 bases at V and 8 bases at J, with 12 bases between. The CDR3 DNA reads as TGTGCCAGCAGCTTAACTGGGCCGGGGGAAAAACTGTTTTTT. Translating it yields CASSLTGPGEKLFF. The variable domain in full, completed from reference TRBV7-9 and TRBJ1-4, reads DTGVSQNPRHKITKRGQNVTFRCDPISEHNRLYWYRQTLGQGPEFLTYFQNEAQLEKSRLLSDRFSAERPKGSFSTLEIQRTEQGDSAMYLCASSLTGPGEKLFFGSGTQLSVL.